Below are 31 T cell receptor beta chains sequenced from a single sample in a study of naive CD8 T cells in extremely preterm neonates. Only in-frame clones appear in the TCRdb table, and some are missing; sequencing was by immunoSEQ multiplex PCR. Of 6,500 to 9,000 clones detected, 95% to 98% appear once; the ten largest clones hold roughly 0.31%. Sample: naive CD8+ T cells from blood. The receptors stem from a human donor in good health.

The rearrangement uses TRBV5-6 and TRBJ1-2, with D possibly matching TRBD1 (6 bases). The V and J ends lost 6 bases and 3 bases respectively, with 15 bases between them. This CDR3 comprises 14 residues. CDR1 is SGHDT and CDR2 is YYEEEE in the germline V gene. CDR3 region: CASTAEWGHYGYTF. CDR3 sequence (DNA): TGTGCCAGCACCGCAGAGTGGGGGCACTATGGCTACACCTTC.

This chain connects TRBV14 to TRBJ2-7; TRBD2 matches at 15 bases. The CDR3 loop spans 17 amino acids. Germline V lookup: CDR1 SGHDN, CDR2 FVKESK. J was trimmed by 4 bases and V by 3 bases; bases with no gene match: 7. DNA for the CDR3: TGTGCCAGCAGCCACCCGGGACTAGCGGGAGGAAGGTACGAGCAGTACTTC. The encoded protein is CASSHPGLAGGRYEQYF.

J is TRBJ1-2 and V is TRBV6-6; 9 positions match TRBD1. The CDR3 length is 15 residues. V was pared by 0 bases and J by 3 bases, with 2 bases of the junction left unmatched. CDR1 is MNHNY, CDR2 SVGAGI, per germline (reference sequence). CDR3 DNA sequence: TGTGCCAGCAGTTACTCCGGACAGGGGTACTATGGCTACACCTTC. Its translation: CASSYSGQGYYGYTF.

The chain combines TRBV30 with TRBJ2-1; TRBD2 matches at 8 bases. The germline gives CDR1 GTSNPN, CDR2 SVGIG (reference sequence). This CDR3 is 15 amino acids long. Trimming at V came to 0 bases and at J to 3 bases, leaving 4 bases not matched to a gene. In nucleotides, the CDR3 is TGTGCCTGGAGTGTACAGGGACTAGTCTACAATGAGCAGTTCTTC. Translating gives CAWSVQGLVYNEQFF.

The gene calls are TRBV19 and TRBJ2-7; 8 positions match TRBD2. V was clipped by 5 bases and J by 4 bases; unmatched bases: 7. This CDR3 is 14 amino acids long. CDR1 and CDR2 from the germline V gene are LNHDA and SQIVND (reference sequence). This CDR3 reads CASSAAGGSYEQYF. CDR3 DNA sequence: TGTGCCAGTAGTGCCGCGGGAGGTTCTTACGAGCAGTACTTC. The full variable domain, in which reference TRBV19 and TRBJ2-7 provide the parts outside the CDR3, is DGGITQSPKYLFRKEGQNVTLSCEQNLNHDAMYWYRQDPGQGLRLIYYSQIVNDFQKGDIAEGYSVSREKKESFPLTVTSAQKNPTAFYLCASSAAGGSYEQYFGPGTRLTVT.

This chain joins TRBV27 and TRBJ2-1; 8 positions match TRBD1. The V segment lost 9 bases and the J segment 2 bases; nucleotides outside the gene matches: 9. Germline loops: CDR1 MNHEY, CDR2 SMNVEV (reference sequence). The CDR3 totals 15 residues. This CDR3 is CASQRQGTTYNEQFF. In DNA form, the CDR3 reads TGTGCCAGTCAGAGACAGGGGACGACCTACAATGAGCAGTTCTTC.

The chain carries TRBV9 and TRBJ1-4; perhaps TRBD1 as D (5 bases). Deletions cut 3 bases from V and 5 bases from J, with 11 bases between. Germline V gene lookup returns CDR1 SGDLS and CDR2 YYNGEE. The CDR3 is 14 residues long. The CDR3 spells CASSATGRNEKLFF. The CDR3 bases are TGTGCCAGCAGCGCCACAGGAAGAAATGAAAAACTGTTTTTT.

The CDR3 loop reads CASSELSGSLSTGELFF. The DNA for the CDR3 is TGCGCCAGCAGTGAGCTTAGCGGGAGTTTGAGCACCGGGGAGCTGTTTTTT. V usage is TRBV10-2 and J usage is TRBJ2-2; 9 nucleotides line up with TRBD2. CDR1 is WSHSY, CDR2 SAAADI, per germline. V trimming: 2 bases; J trimming: 4 bases; junction bases outside the gene matches: 8. The CDR3 extends over 17 amino acids.

The chain couples TRBV5-1 to TRBJ2-7, with TRBD1 matching 11 bases. V shed 3 bases and J 3 bases; nucleotides not matched to a gene: 5. Germline V gene data show CDR1 as SGHRS and CDR2 as YFSETQ. The CDR3 runs to 15 residues. The chain's CDR3 is CASSSGTGGSYEQYF. CDR3 DNA sequence: TGCGCCAGCAGCTCCGGGACAGGGGGGAGCTACGAGCAGTACTTC.

The chain uses TRBV29-1 and TRBJ1-2, with D hard to call. Trimming shortened V by 0 bases and J by 0 bases, and 11 bases separated the two germline ends. The CDR3 is 15 amino acids. Looked up from germline, CDR1 is SQVTM and CDR2 is ANQGSEA. The CDR3 region has the DNA TGCAGCGTTGAAGATCCTCCGGGGACTAACTATGGCTACACCTTC. This encodes CSVEDPPGTNYGYTF.

V usage is TRBV29-1 and J usage is TRBJ2-7; 9 bases match TRBD2. The CDR3 sequence is 13 residues long. The germline CDR1 and CDR2 sequences are SQVTM and ANQGSEA. With V trimmed by 5 bases and J by 3 bases, 5 bases remained unmatched. The CDR3 nucleotides are TGCAGCGTTTTAGCGGGAGACGGCTACGAGCAGTACTTC. The encoded protein is CSVLAGDGYEQYF.

The rearrangement uses TRBV10-2 and TRBJ2-5, with 7 positions matching TRBD2. The V segment lost 2 bases and the J segment 8 bases; nucleotides outside the gene matches: 8. Looked up from germline, CDR1 is WSHSY and CDR2 is SAAADI. The CDR3 is 14 amino acids. CDR3 sequence reads: CASSERREYDTQYF. The CDR3 coding sequence is TGCGCCAGCAGTGAGAGGCGGGAGTACGATACCCAGTACTTC.

The chain recombines TRBV19 with TRBJ1-2, with D maybe TRBD1 (5 bases). From germline, CDR1 is LNHDA and CDR2 SQIVND (reference sequence). This CDR3 has 13 residues. The ends were cut back, 11 bases at V and 0 bases at J, with 13 bases in the middle. CDR3 sequence reads: CAAKDTANYGYTF. CDR3 coding DNA: TGTGCCGCAAAGGACACCGCTAACTATGGCTACACCTTC.

The V and J genes are TRBV4-2 and TRBJ1-1; 7 positions match TRBD1. This CDR3 has 15 residues. Per germline, CDR1 LGHNA and CDR2 YNFKEQ. The junction had 3 bases not matched to a gene; V was cut back by 0 bases and J by 2 bases. This CDR3 reads CASSQEKGANTEAFF. CDR3 in DNA: TGTGCCAGCAGCCAAGAAAAGGGGGCAAACACTGAAGCTTTCTTT.

The chain has TRBV19 and TRBJ2-6; TRBD1 agrees at 9 bases. CDR3 length: 15 amino acids. Per germline, CDR1 LNHDA and CDR2 SQIVND (reference sequence). J was trimmed by 3 bases and V by 8 bases; bases with no gene match: 5. CDR3 amino acids: CASSWTGVGANVLTF. The CDR3 nucleotides read TGTGCCAGTTCCTGGACAGGGGTTGGGGCCAACGTCCTGACTTTC.

This chain connects TRBV14 to TRBJ2-5, with 9 bases identical to TRBD2. V was pared by 1 base and J by 5 bases, with 8 bases of the junction left unmatched. CDR3 length equals 16 residues. The germline CDR1 and CDR2 sequences are SGHDN and FVKESK. The CDR3: CASSQGLAVERETQYF. Here the CDR3 DNA reads TGTGCCAGCAGCCAAGGACTAGCGGTGGAGCGGGAGACCCAGTACTTC.

The chain joins TRBV10-2 to TRBJ2-7; TRBD2 aligns across 7 bases. After removal of 5 bases from V and 2 bases from J, the junction contained 9 bases not matched to a gene. The germline CDR1 and CDR2 sequences are WSHSY and SAAADI. The CDR3 is 15 amino acids. The CDR3 DNA follows: TGCGCCAGCAGTTTGCGGGAGAGTCCCACCTACGAGCAGTACTTC. Translating gives CASSLRESPTYEQYF.

The chain combines TRBV19 with TRBJ1-1; weak D call: TRBD1 (5 bases). The germline V gene has CDR1 LNHDA and CDR2 SQIVND (reference sequence). The length of the CDR3 is 12 residues. Trimming shortened V by 10 bases and J by 8 bases, and 17 bases separated the two germline ends. CDR3 nucleotides: TGTGCCACCGGCGACAGCGCCCTAGAAGCTTTCTTT. Translating it yields CATGDSALEAFF. The full variable domain, its missing parts supplied by reference TRBV19 and TRBJ1-1, is DGGITQSPKYLFRKEGQNVTLSCEQNLNHDAMYWYRQDPGQGLRLIYYSQIVNDFQKGDIAEGYSVSREKKESFPLTVTSAQKNPTAFYLCATGDSALEAFFGQGTRLTVV.

This chain uses TRBV9 with TRBJ1-4; maybe TRBD1 (6 bases). Deletions cut 0 bases from V and 5 bases from J, with 11 bases between. The germline V gene encodes CDR1 SGDLS and CDR2 YYNGEE. This CDR3 comprises 15 residues. The CDR3 region is CASSVGTVSNEKLFF. CDR3 sequence (DNA): TGTGCCAGCAGCGTAGGGACAGTCTCAAATGAAAAACTGTTTTTT. The full variable domain, rest sourced from reference TRBV9 and TRBJ1-4, is DSGVTQTPKHLITATGQRVTLRCSPRSGDLSVYWYQQSLDQGLQFLIQYYNGEERAKGNILERFSAQQFPDLHSELNLSSLELGDSALYFCASSVGTVSNEKLFFGSGTQLSVL.

V usage is TRBV30 and J usage is TRBJ1-2; a weak D match, TRBD1 (5 bases). CDR1 and CDR2 (germline): GTSNPN, SVGIG (reference sequence). The CDR3 has 14 amino acids. V lost 1 base and J 1 base, leaving 10 bases between the germline ends. This CDR3 is CAWSADSLNYGYTF. The CDR3 DNA sequence: TGTGCCTGGAGTGCAGACAGCCTTAACTATGGCTACACCTTC.

This chain uses TRBV30 with TRBJ1-3, with 9 bases fitting TRBD1. The J segment lost 4 bases and the V segment lost 4 bases, leaving 8 bases of the junction unmatched. Germline lookup yields CDR1 GTSNPN and CDR2 SVGIG (reference sequence). The CDR3 consists of 15 residues. In DNA form, the CDR3 reads TGTGCCTGGACTCGACAGGGGGGTCTAGGAAACACCATATATTTT. It is translated as CAWTRQGGLGNTIYF. Full variable domain (outside the CDR3, taken from reference TRBV30 and TRBJ1-3): SQTIHQWPATLVQPVGSPLSLECTVEGTSNPNLYWYRQAAGRGLQLLFYSVGIGQISSEVPQNLSASRPQDRQFILSSKKLLLSDSGFYLCAWTRQGGLGNTIYFGEGSWLTVV.

This chain joins TRBV30 and TRBJ2-3, with TRBD1 matching over 9 bases. Per germline, CDR1 GTSNPN and CDR2 SVGIG (reference sequence). V dropped 4 bases and J dropped 10; count of bases not matched to a gene: 9. The CDR3 totals 13 residues. The CDR3 coding sequence is TGTGCCTGGAATCCGGGACAGGGTTCGGCGCAGTATTTT. Translating it yields CAWNPGQGSAQYF. Based on the CDR3 plus reference TRBV30 and TRBJ2-3, the full variable domain is SQTIHQWPATLVQPVGSPLSLECTVEGTSNPNLYWYRQAAGRGLQLLFYSVGIGQISSEVPQNLSASRPQDRQFILSSKKLLLSDSGFYLCAWNPGQGSAQYFGPGTRLTVL.

This chain connects TRBV20-1 to TRBJ2-7; unclear D gene. The ends were cut back, 5 bases at V and 6 bases at J, with 8 bases in the middle. Germline loops: CDR1 DFQATT, CDR2 SNEGSKA (reference sequence). The CDR3 runs to 10 residues. CDR3 nucleotide sequence: TGCAGTGCTGGCCCCGTCGAGCAGTACTTC. Protein: CSAGPVEQYF.

This clone has only a few counts. This chain uses TRBV4-1 with TRBJ2-7; D is perhaps TRBD2 (6 bases). V lost 4 bases and J lost 3, with 10 bases in between. Germline CDR1 reads MGHRA; CDR2 reads YSYEKL. There are 13 residues in the CDR3. Here the CDR3 DNA reads TGCGCCAGCAGCCGTCGGACTAACTACGAGCAGTACTTC. It is translated as CASSRRTNYEQYF.

This sequence joins TRBV27 and TRBJ2-3; 10 nucleotides match TRBD2. Germline V gene lookup returns CDR1 MNHEY and CDR2 SMNVEV (reference sequence). With 9 bases clipped from V and 0 bases from J, the junction kept 3 bases outside the gene matches. This CDR3 has 14 amino acids. The CDR3 here is CASRTSGSTDTQYF. Written as DNA, the CDR3 is TGTGCCAGTCGGACTAGCGGTAGCACAGATACGCAGTATTTT.

Comment on this clone: The junction departs from the called germline gene at one end, perhaps through a read error. The rearrangement uses TRBV28 and TRBJ2-5; 10 bases fit TRBD2. Germline V gene lookup returns CDR1 MDHEN and CDR2 SYDVKM. The length of the CDR3 is 16 residues. The CDR3 sequence: CASSFRTSGSQDTQYF. In DNA, the CDR3 is TGTGCCAGCAGTTTCAGGACTAGCGGTTCACAAGATACCCAGTACTTC.

The gene calls are TRBV19 and TRBJ2-5, with a possible D match to TRBD1 (6 bases). The end of the DNA is better explained by TRBJ2-7, so the J call may be wrong. Germline lookup yields CDR1 LNHDA and CDR2 SQIVND (reference sequence). This CDR3 comprises 11 residues. Written as DNA, the CDR3 is TGTGCCAGTCAAAGGGGGTACGAGCAGTACTTC. Encoded protein: CASQRGYEQYF.

This clone was seen a single time. The chain joins TRBV6-5 to TRBJ1-5; possibly TRBD1 for D (5 bases). Trimming pared 6 bases from V and 2 bases from J, leaving 11 bases between. The CDR3 sequence is 14 residues long. CDR1 MNHEY and CDR2 SVGAGI come from the germline V gene. The CDR3 protein is CASSRQGRNQPQHF. As DNA, the CDR3 is TGTGCCAGCAGCCGCCAGGGTCGCAATCAGCCCCAGCATTTT.

The J gene is TRBJ2-7, the V gene TRBV30; 7 nucleotides agree with TRBD1. V trimming: 3 bases; J trimming: 0 bases; junction bases outside the gene matches: 2. The germline gives CDR1 GTSNPN, CDR2 SVGIG (reference sequence). This CDR3 comprises 13 residues. The CDR3 here is CAWRGDSSYEQYF. The DNA of the CDR3 is TGTGCCTGGAGGGGGGACAGCTCCTACGAGCAGTACTTC. Based on the CDR3 plus reference TRBV30 and TRBJ2-7, the full variable domain is SQTIHQWPATLVQPVGSPLSLECTVEGTSNPNLYWYRQAAGRGLQLLFYSVGIGQISSEVPQNLSASRPQDRQFILSSKKLLLSDSGFYLCAWRGDSSYEQYFGPGTRLTVT.

This clone was seen a single time. V and J are TRBV19 and TRBJ2-3; 9 nucleotides match TRBD2. V gave up 7 bases and J gave up 4 bases; unmatched junction bases: 6. The length of the CDR3 is 14 residues. Germline CDR1 LNHDA, CDR2 SQIVND (reference sequence). The CDR3 region is CASNTGLAADTQYF. In DNA form, the CDR3 reads TGTGCCAGTAATACGGGACTAGCCGCAGATACGCAGTATTTT.

The chain couples TRBV4-1 to TRBJ2-7; 12 positions agree with TRBD2. From germline, CDR1 is MGHRA and CDR2 YSYEKL. The CDR3 contains 19 residues. Unmatched junction bases numbered 11, after V lost 1 base and J lost 1 base. The CDR3 sequence is CASSQVAGLAGSGSYEQYF. CDR3 nucleotide sequence: TGCGCCAGCAGCCAAGTAGCAGGACTAGCGGGAAGTGGATCCTACGAGCAGTACTTC.